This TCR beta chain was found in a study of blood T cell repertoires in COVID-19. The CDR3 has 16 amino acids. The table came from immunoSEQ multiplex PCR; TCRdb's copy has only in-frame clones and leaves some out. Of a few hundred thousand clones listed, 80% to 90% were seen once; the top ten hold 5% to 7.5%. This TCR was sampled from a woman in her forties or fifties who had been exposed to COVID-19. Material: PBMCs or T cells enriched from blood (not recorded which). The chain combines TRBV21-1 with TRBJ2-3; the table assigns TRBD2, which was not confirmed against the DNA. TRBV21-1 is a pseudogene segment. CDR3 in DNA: TGTGCCAGCAGCTCCTCTAACCCCCTCCGCCCAGATACGCAGTATTTT. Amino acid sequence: CASSSSNPLRPDTQYF.